The 6 T cell receptor beta chains presented below share a single source sample, sequenced in a study of T cell responses to AZD1222 COVID-19 vaccine. Assay used: immunoSEQ multiplex PCR; TCRdb lists only in-frame clones, some missing. The data hold fewer than 120,000 clones, with around 90% observed a single time. Here the sequenced sample was peripheral blood, taken on day 0 of AZD1222 vaccination. The receptors were gathered from an adult in good health.

The chain combines TRBV2 with TRBJ2-7; a possible D gene is TRBD1 (7 bases). Trimming left V 5 bases short and J 4 bases short, with 21 bases between. The CDR3 covers 16 residues. From germline, CDR1 is SNHLY and CDR2 FYNNEI. CDR3 amino acids: CASSYRTGSGAYEQYF. CDR3 nucleotide sequence: TGTGCCAGCAGTTATCGGACAGGTTCGGGAGCGTACGAGCAGTACTTC.

V gene TRBV7-6 combines with J gene TRBJ1-3; 8 nucleotides align to TRBD1. CDR3 size: 16 residues. Germline CDR1 and CDR2: SGHVS and FNYEAQ. The V gene end was trimmed by 5 bases and the J gene end by 0 bases; junction bases not matched to a gene: 6. The CDR3 DNA sequence: TGTGCCAGCAGCCCCGACAGGGGAAGCTCTGGAAACACCATATATTTT. Translated: CASSPDRGSSGNTIYF.

The chain combines TRBV5-1 with TRBJ1-2; D perhaps matches TRBD1 (6 bases). The CDR3 runs 14 residues. The V gene lost 0 bases and the J gene lost 8 bases, with 14 bases spanning the gap. Germline lookup yields CDR1 SGHRS and CDR2 YFSETQ. The DNA for the CDR3 is TGCGCCAGCAGCTTGGAGGGGGGCGGGAGAGGCTACACCTTC. This sequence encodes CASSLEGGGRGYTF.

This clone was counted only a few times. The rearrangement joins TRBV7-3 to TRBJ2-1; D unclear. This CDR3 has 16 residues. Germline CDR1 is SGHTA and CDR2 is FQGTGA. With 0 bases removed from V and 2 bases from J, the gap between germline ends came to 11 bases. CDR3 in amino acids: CASSLTSSRPYNEQFF. DNA for the CDR3: TGTGCCAGCAGCTTAACTAGTTCTAGACCCTACAATGAGCAGTTCTTC.

J is TRBJ2-3 and V is TRBV5-4; 8 bases are shared with TRBD2. The CDR3 totals 16 residues. Germline lookup yields CDR1 SGHNT and CDR2 YYREEE (reference sequence). Germline trimming cut 7 bases from V and 0 bases from J; bases unmatched to any gene: 10. CDR3 sequence reads: CASFLGGTRSTDTQYF. CDR3 bases: TGTGCCAGCTTTCTAGGGGGGACTAGAAGCACAGATACGCAGTATTTT.

This chain uses TRBV6-2 or TRBV6-3 with TRBJ1-1; no firm D call. The germline gives CDR1 MNHEY, CDR2 SVGEGT. Trimming shortened V by 7 bases and J by 1 base, and 10 bases separated the two germline ends. CDR3 length: 13 amino acids. CDR3 protein: CASNPTGNTEAFF. In DNA, the CDR3 is TGTGCCAGCAACCCGACGGGGAACACTGAAGCTTTCTTT.